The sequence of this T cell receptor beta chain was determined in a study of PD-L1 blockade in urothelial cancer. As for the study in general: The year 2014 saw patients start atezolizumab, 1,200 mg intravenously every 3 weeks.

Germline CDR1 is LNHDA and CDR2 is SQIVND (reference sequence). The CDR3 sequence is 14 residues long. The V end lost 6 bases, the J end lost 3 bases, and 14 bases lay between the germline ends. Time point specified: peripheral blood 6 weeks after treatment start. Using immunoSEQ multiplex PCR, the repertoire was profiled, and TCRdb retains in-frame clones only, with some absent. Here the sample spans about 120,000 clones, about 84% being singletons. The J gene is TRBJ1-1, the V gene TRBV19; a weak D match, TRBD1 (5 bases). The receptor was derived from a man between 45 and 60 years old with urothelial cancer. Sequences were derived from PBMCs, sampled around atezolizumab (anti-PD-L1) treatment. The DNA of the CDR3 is TGTGCCAGTAGCCCGACCGGGGGGGACACTGAAGCTTTCTTT. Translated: CASSPTGGDTEAFF.